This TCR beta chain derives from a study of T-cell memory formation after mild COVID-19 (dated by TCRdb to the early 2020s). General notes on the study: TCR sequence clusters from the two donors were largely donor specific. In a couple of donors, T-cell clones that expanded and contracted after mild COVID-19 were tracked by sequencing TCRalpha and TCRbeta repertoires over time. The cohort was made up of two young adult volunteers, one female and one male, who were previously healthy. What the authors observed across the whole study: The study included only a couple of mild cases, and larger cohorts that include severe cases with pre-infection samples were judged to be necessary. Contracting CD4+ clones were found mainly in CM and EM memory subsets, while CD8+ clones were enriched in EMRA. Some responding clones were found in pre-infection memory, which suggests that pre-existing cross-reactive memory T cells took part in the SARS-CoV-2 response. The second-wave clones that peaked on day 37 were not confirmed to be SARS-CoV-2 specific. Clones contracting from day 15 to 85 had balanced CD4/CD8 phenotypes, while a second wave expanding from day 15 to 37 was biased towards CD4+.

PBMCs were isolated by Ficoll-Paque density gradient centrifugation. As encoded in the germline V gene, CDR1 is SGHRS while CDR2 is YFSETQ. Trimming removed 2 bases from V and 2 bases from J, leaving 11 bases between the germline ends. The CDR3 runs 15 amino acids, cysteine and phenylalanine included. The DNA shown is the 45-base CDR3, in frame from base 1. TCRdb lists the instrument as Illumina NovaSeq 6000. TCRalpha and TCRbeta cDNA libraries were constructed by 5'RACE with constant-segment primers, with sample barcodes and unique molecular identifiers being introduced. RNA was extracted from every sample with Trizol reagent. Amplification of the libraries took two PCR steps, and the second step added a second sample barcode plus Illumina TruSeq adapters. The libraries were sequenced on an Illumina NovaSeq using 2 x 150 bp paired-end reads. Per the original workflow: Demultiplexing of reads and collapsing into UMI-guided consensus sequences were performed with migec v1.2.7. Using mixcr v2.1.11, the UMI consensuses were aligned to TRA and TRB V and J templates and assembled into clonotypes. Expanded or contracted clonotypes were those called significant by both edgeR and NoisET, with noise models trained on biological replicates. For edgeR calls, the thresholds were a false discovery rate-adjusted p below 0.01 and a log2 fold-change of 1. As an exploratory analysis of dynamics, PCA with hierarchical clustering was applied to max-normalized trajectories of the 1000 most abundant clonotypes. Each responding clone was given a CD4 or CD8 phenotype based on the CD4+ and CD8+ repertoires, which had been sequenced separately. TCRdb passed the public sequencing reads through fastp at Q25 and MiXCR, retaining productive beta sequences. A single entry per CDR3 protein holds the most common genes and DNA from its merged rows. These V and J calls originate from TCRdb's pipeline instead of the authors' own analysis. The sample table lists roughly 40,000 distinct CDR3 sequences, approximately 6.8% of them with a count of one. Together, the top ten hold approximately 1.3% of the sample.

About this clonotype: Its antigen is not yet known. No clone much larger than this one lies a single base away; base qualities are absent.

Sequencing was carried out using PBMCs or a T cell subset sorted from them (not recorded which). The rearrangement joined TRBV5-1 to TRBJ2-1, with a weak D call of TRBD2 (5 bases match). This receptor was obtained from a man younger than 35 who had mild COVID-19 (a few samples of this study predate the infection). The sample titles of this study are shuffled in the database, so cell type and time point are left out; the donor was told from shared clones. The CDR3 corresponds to CASSLGLAPYNEQFF. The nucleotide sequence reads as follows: TGCGCCAGCAGCTTAGGTCTAGCCCCCTACAATGAGCAGTTCTTC.